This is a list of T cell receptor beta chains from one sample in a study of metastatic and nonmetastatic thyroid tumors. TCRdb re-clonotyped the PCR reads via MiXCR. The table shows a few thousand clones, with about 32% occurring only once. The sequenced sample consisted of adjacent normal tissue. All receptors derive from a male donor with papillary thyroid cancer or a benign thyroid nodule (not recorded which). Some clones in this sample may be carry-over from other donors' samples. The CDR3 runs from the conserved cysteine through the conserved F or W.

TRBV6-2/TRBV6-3 CASNFGFNYGYTF
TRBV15 CATSRGTLGPGEQYF
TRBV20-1 CSARDGGRRYEQYF
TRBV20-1 CSARGETGRAYEQYF
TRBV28 CASSFFGAGLAFF
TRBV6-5 CASCYYGTAGEETKYF
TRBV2 CASSDRGPGSGELFF
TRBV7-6 CASSSLVGRGVDTQYF
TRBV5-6 CASSYRLASYNEQFF
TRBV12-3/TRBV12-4 CASSLGSRGVNEQFF
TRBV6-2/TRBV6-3 CASTPSMGNYGYTF
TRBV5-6 CASSGQGAEAFF
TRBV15 CATSRVAGRTDTQYF
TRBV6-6 CASSYSRPETYEQYF
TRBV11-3 CASCRDLITGELFF
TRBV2 CASSDSLSQGALNTEAFF
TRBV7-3 CASSSTGSGELFF
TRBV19 CASSQSGGRTYTQYF
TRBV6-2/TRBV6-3 CASSYGLAGPYNEQFF
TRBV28 CASSYGLGEQYF
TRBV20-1 CSAVLVDRPYEQYF
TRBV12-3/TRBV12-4 CASSLGLASTDTQYF
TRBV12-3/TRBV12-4 CASSLGLRNEQFF
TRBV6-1 CASSENSGGADTQYF
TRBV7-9 CASRAGHPIATF
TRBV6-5 CASSSPAVSSYNSPLHF
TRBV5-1 CASSLTSSLSSGNTIYF
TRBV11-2 CASSLDRGARTEAFF
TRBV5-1 CASSRPDRGSYEQYF
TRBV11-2 CASSLGAGGTDTQYF
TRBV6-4 CASSYGVRSQLNTEAFF
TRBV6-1 CASSDSNSNQPQHF
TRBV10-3 CAISESRGGSETQYF
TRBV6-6 CASTYGSNTDTQYF
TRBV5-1 CASSLVLNTEAFF
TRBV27 CASTSTGLADTGELFF
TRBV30 CAWSGELYEQYF
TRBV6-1 CASIQRTPYEQYF
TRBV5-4 CASSLDGGAWGPLEQYF
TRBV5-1 CASRRPRNRPQHF
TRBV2 CASSPRDRVQYF
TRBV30 CAWSLGTGIEKLFF
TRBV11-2 CASSLDRTGGPDTQYF
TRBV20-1 CSARTSDLQETQYF
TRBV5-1 CASSLESGGFYEQYF
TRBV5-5 CASSLDRRFNTEAFF
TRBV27 CASSDPGQGTDTQYF
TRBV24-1 CATSAAPGSGANVLTF
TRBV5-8 CASSFLSAEQETQYF
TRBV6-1 CASSQGAFGYEQYF
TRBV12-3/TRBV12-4 CASSLAGVVGGEQFF
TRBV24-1 CATSDGPPVYEQYF
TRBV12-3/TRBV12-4 CASSLGISSTDTQYF
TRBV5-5 CASSLARGSNYEQYF
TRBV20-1 CSAPNRQRTYEQYF
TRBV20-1 CSVDTRESSDTQYF